These 32 T cell receptor beta chains were sequenced from one sample in a study of blood T cell repertoires in COVID-19. TCRdb keeps only in-frame clones here, not all; method: immunoSEQ multiplex PCR. The sample has roughly 200,000 clones, about 82% seen once. The sequenced material came from PBMCs or T cells enriched from blood (not recorded which). These receptor sequences come from a man aged 40-55 years with acute COVID-19.

The CDR3 loop is CASSSSGLRADTQYF. The CDR3 DNA reads TGTGCCAGTAGTTCTTCTGGTCTTAGAGCAGATACGCAGTATTTT. The V and J genes are TRBV19 and TRBJ2-3; D gene ambiguous. Deletions cut 5 bases from V and 4 bases from J, with 16 bases between. Germline V gives CDR1 LNHDA, CDR2 SQIVND (reference sequence). The CDR3 is 15 residues long.

This clone was found once. This rearrangement joins TRBV28 to TRBJ2-1; D perhaps matches TRBD2 (5 bases). In germline, CDR1 is MDHEN, CDR2 SYDVKM. V shed 7 bases and J shed 0 bases, with 19 bases lying between them. This CDR3 spans 17 amino acids. DNA of the CDR3: TGTGCCAGCACCGGCACGGGGTACTCGGGCTCCTACAATGAGCAGTTCTTC. Encoded protein: CASTGTGYSGSYNEQFF.

The chain joins TRBV5-1 to TRBJ2-1; 8 bases line up with TRBD2. The CDR3 consists of 16 residues. Germline V lookup: CDR1 SGHRS, CDR2 YFSETQ. Trimming took 1 base from V and 8 from J; bases not matched to a gene: 11. For the CDR3, the DNA is TGCGCCAGCAGCTTGACCGGGACTAGGGTTGTAGATGAGCAGTTCTTC. Encoded protein: CASSLTGTRVVDEQFF.

The chain joins TRBV4-1 to TRBJ2-7, with 9 bases identical to TRBD1. The V and J ends lost 5 bases and 4 bases, in that order; junction bases with no gene match: 6. The CDR3 totals 14 residues. Germline V gives CDR1 MGHRA, CDR2 YSYEKL. CDR3 sequence: CASSTDRGVYEQYF. In DNA, the CDR3 is TGCGCCAGCAGCACGGACAGGGGTGTATACGAGCAGTACTTC.

Remarks on this clone: Other DNA sequences in this specimen translate into the identical CDR3. The genes are TRBV5-1 and TRBJ1-3, with TRBD1 identical over 7 bases. The CDR3 extends over 14 amino acids. CDR1 and CDR2 (germline): SGHRS, YFSETQ. The V segment lost 2 bases and the J segment 2 bases; nucleotides outside the gene matches: 1. CDR3 amino acids: CASSLDRAGNTIYF. The CDR3 DNA reads TGCGCCAGCAGCTTAGACAGGGCTGGAAACACCATATATTTT.

This clone was found once. The chain has TRBV6-2 or TRBV6-3 and TRBJ2-5; TRBD2 aligns across 11 bases. This CDR3 has 15 residues. In germline, CDR1 is MNHEY, CDR2 SVGEGT. Losses at the gene ends were 4 bases for V and 2 bases for J; bases not matched to a gene: 3. This CDR3 is CASSSPSGRQETQYF. The CDR3 DNA is TGTGCCAGCAGTTCCCCTAGCGGGAGGCAAGAGACCCAGTACTTC.

The CDR3 nucleotides read TGTGCCAGTAGACAACGGCGGGACGGGTACAATGAGCAGTTCTTC. Its translation: CASRQRRDGYNEQFF. The chain combines TRBV19 with TRBJ2-1, with D tentatively TRBD2 (6 bases). V lost 6 bases and J lost 4, with 16 bases in between. The V gene's germline CDR1 is LNHDA and CDR2 SQIVND (reference sequence). The CDR3 sequence is 15 residues long.

J is TRBJ2-3 and V is TRBV11-2; D gene unclear. The CDR3 extends over 15 amino acids. Deletions cut 6 bases from V and 2 bases from J, with 15 bases between. CDR1 and CDR2 (germline): SGHAT, FQNNGV. CDR3 amino acids: CASRSVDPYTDTQYF. The DNA for the CDR3 is TGTGCCAGCAGAAGCGTAGACCCATACACAGATACGCAGTATTTT.

CDR3 residues: CATSPRGVRNEQFF. DNA of the CDR3: TGTGCCACCAGTCCCCGGGGGGTTAGAAATGAGCAGTTCTTC. The rearrangement joins TRBV24-1 to TRBJ2-1; 7 bases match TRBD2. This CDR3 comprises 14 residues. Germline values: CDR1 KGHDR, CDR2 SFDVKD. Trimming removed 6 bases from V and 7 bases from J; junction bases left unmatched: 8.

The V and J genes are TRBV28 and TRBJ1-1; D unresolved. Trimming took 6 bases from V and 0 from J, leaving 8 bases between them. The CDR3 is 13 amino acids. From germline, CDR1 is MDHEN and CDR2 SYDVKM. CDR3 in amino acids: CASSRTVNTEAFF. DNA of the CDR3: TGTGCCAGCAGCCGAACGGTGAACACTGAAGCTTTCTTT.

The chain has TRBV30 and TRBJ1-1; D gene unclear. In germline, CDR1 is GTSNPN, CDR2 SVGIG (reference sequence). V shed 2 bases and J shed 4 bases, with 11 bases lying between them. The CDR3 is 13 residues long. The chain's CDR3 is CAWSMREGTEAFF. CDR3 sequence (DNA): TGTGCCTGGAGTATGAGGGAGGGCACTGAAGCTTTCTTT.

The chain links TRBV27 to TRBJ2-6; tentative D call: TRBD1 (6 bases). The CDR3 is 18 residues long. Germline V gene lookup returns CDR1 MNHEY and CDR2 SMNVEV (reference sequence). V shed 6 bases and J shed 0 bases, with 18 bases lying between them. CDR3 sequence: CASRVITRGGSGANVLTF. DNA of the CDR3: TGTGCCAGCAGAGTGATAACGCGAGGGGGCTCTGGGGCCAACGTCCTGACTTTC.

The CDR3 DNA follows: TGTGCCAGCCTAGGGGGTCCTAACTATGGCTACACCTTC. It yields the protein CASLGGPNYGYTF. The chain joins TRBV28 to TRBJ1-2, with a possible D match to TRBD1 (6 bases). Germline CDR1 and CDR2: MDHEN and SYDVKM. The CDR3 loop spans 13 amino acids. V lost 8 bases, J lost 0 bases, and 10 bases lay in between.

This sequence joins TRBV18 and TRBJ2-7, with 10 bases that match TRBD1. V gave up 7 bases and J gave up 2 bases; unmatched junction bases: 5. This CDR3 region has 14 residues. Per the germline V gene, CDR1 is KGHSH and CDR2 is LQKENI. CDR3 DNA: TGTGCCAGCTTACCGGGACAGGGGCCCTACGAGCAGTACTTC. It codes for CASLPGQGPYEQYF.

There are a few counts of this clone. The genes are TRBV19 and TRBJ2-2; possibly TRBD2 for D (6 bases). Trimming pared 5 bases from V and 2 bases from J, leaving 12 bases between. The CDR3 is 15 amino acids. Per germline, CDR1 LNHDA and CDR2 SQIVND (reference sequence). CDR3 amino acids: CASSWREPNTGELFF. The CDR3 nucleotides read TGTGCCAGTAGTTGGAGGGAGCCCAACACCGGGGAGCTGTTTTTT.

The chain links TRBV21-1 to TRBJ1-2. TRBV21-1 is a pseudogene. The CDR3 has 13 amino acids. This CDR3 is CASSKAFLDGYTF. As DNA, the CDR3 is TGTGCCAGCAGCAAAGCCTTCCTTGATGGCTACACCTTC.

The chain recombines TRBV28 with TRBJ2-3; 10 nucleotides align to TRBD2. Germline CDR1 reads MDHEN; CDR2 reads SYDVKM. CDR3 length: 16 amino acids. V shed 6 bases, J shed 0 bases, and the junction held 6 bases outside the gene matches. The CDR3 loop is CASSSIAGGSTDTQYF. The CDR3 region has the DNA TGTGCCAGCAGCTCAATAGCGGGAGGTAGCACAGATACGCAGTATTTT.

This clone was detected a few times. The rearrangement links TRBV7-9 to TRBJ2-3; no clear D. The CDR3 is made up of 13 amino acids. The germline CDR1 and CDR2 sequences are SEHNR and FQNEAQ (reference sequence). V was trimmed by 5 bases and J by 6 bases, leaving 12 bases between them. CDR3 residues: CASSVYLRDTQYF. The CDR3 bases are TGTGCCAGCAGCGTCTATCTACGGGATACGCAGTATTTT.

The rearrangement uses TRBV4-1 and TRBJ2-7; TRBD1 agrees at 9 bases. Germline assignment: CDR1 MGHRA and CDR2 YSYEKL. CDR3 length: 15 amino acids. J gave up 3 bases and V 0 bases, and 3 bases lay outside the gene matches. This CDR3 reads CASSQDTGGFYEQYF. The CDR3 bases are TGCGCCAGCAGCCAAGATACAGGGGGCTTCTACGAGCAGTACTTC.

Notes on this clone: Germline is not matched at one junction end, which may reflect a read error. J is TRBJ2-1 and V is TRBV7-7; TRBD2 agrees at 12 bases. The CDR3 is 16 residues long. The V gene's germline CDR1 is SSHAT and CDR2 FNYEAQ (reference sequence). The CDR3: CASSSILAGGTNEQFF. CDR3 nucleotide sequence: TGTGCTAGCAGCTCGATACTAGCGGGAGGAACCAATGAGCAGTTCTTC. The full variable domain, its missing parts supplied by reference TRBV7-7 and TRBJ2-1, is GAGVSQSPRYKVTKRGQDVTLRCDPISSHATLYWYQQALGQGPEFLTYFNYEAQPDKSGLPSDRFSAERPEGSISTLTIQRTEQRDSAMYRCASSSILAGGTNEQFFGPGTRLTVL.

This chain connects TRBV4-2 to TRBJ1-5; D is uncertain. Looked up from germline, CDR1 is LGHNA and CDR2 is YNFKEQ. The CDR3 spans 16 residues. V was clipped by 1 base and J by 1 base, with 11 bases between them. Written as DNA, the CDR3 is TGTGCCAGCAGCCAAGTTTACACTATGAGCAATCAGCCCCAGCATTTT. Amino acid sequence: CASSQVYTMSNQPQHF.

The genes are TRBV7-2 and TRBJ1-4; no definite D call. CDR1 is SGHTA and CDR2 is FQGNSA in the germline V gene. V lost 4 bases to trimming and J lost 12 bases, with 9 bases between them. The CDR3 runs 11 residues. The CDR3 reads CASSSGRELFF. CDR3 DNA: TGTGCCAGCAGCTCCGGGCGGGAACTGTTTTTT.

This clone has a handful of counts. The chain joins TRBV11-1 to TRBJ1-1; 7 bases are shared with TRBD1. The ends lost 5 bases at V and 4 bases at J; junction bases unmatched: 7. Per the germline V gene, CDR1 is SGHAT and CDR2 is FQDESV (reference sequence). This CDR3 is built from 14 residues. The CDR3 protein is CASSRQGASTEAFF. Here the CDR3 DNA reads TGTGCCAGCAGCCGACAGGGAGCTAGCACTGAAGCTTTCTTT.

The chain uses TRBV27 and TRBJ2-2; TRBD1 might be the D (6 bases). Germline V lookup: CDR1 MNHEY, CDR2 SMNVEV (reference sequence). V shed 6 bases and J shed 7 bases, with 9 bases lying between them. The CDR3 spans 12 residues. CDR3 sequence reads: CASRGAGGELFF. CDR3 in DNA: TGTGCCAGCAGGGGGGCCGGCGGGGAGCTGTTTTTT.

V and J are TRBV7-9 and TRBJ1-1; D ambiguous. Germline CDR1 is SEHNR and CDR2 is FQNEAQ (reference sequence). Trimming cost V 9 bases and J 1 base, with 6 bases left between them. The CDR3 extends over 11 amino acids. The CDR3 coding sequence is TGTGCCAGTGAGGCGAACACTGAAGCTTTCTTT. This codes for CASEANTEAFF.

The chain uses TRBV20-1 and TRBJ1-1, with D maybe TRBD1 (6 bases). This CDR3 has 9 amino acids. Germline assignment: CDR1 DFQATT and CDR2 SNEGSKA (reference sequence). The CDR3 DNA is TGCAAGGGGGTCGGTGAAGCTTTCTTT. It specifies CKGVGEAFF.

The chain combines TRBV11-2 with TRBJ1-1, with D hard to call. The V gene's germline CDR1 is SGHAT and CDR2 FQNNGV. Deletions cut 5 bases from V and 0 bases from J, with 10 bases between. The CDR3 covers 14 residues. The CDR3 sequence: CASSPATVNTEAFF. The CDR3 DNA reads TGTGCCAGCAGCCCAGCGACCGTGAACACTGAAGCTTTCTTT.

The chain is built from TRBV29-1 and TRBJ2-1; no clear D gene. The CDR3 spans 16 residues. Trimming removed 3 bases at V and 6 bases at J, with 21 bases between. Germline-derived CDR1 and CDR2 are SQVTM and ANQGSEA. The CDR3 here is CSVDSLFWAPSNEQFF. The CDR3 DNA reads TGCAGCGTTGATTCGCTATTTTGGGCCCCCTCCAATGAGCAGTTCTTC.

The chain links TRBV6-1 to TRBJ1-2; D not certain. V was shortened by 1 base and J by 0 bases, with 12 bases between the two germline ends. Germline V gene lookup returns CDR1 MNHNS and CDR2 SASEGT. This CDR3 is built from 16 residues. The DNA of the CDR3 is TGTGCCAGCAGTGAAGGCGAGACACCCTCTAACTATGGCTACACCTTC. Residues: CASSEGETPSNYGYTF.

The rearrangement joins TRBV28 to TRBJ1-5; a weak D match, TRBD1 (6 bases). Germline CDR1 reads MDHEN; CDR2 reads SYDVKM. The germline V and J ends were trimmed by 6 bases and 5 bases, with 11 bases remaining between them. The CDR3 is 13 residues long. Here the CDR3 DNA reads TGTGCCAGCAGCGGACAGCGCTATCAGCCCCAGCATTTT. Translation: CASSGQRYQPQHF.

The V gene is TRBV3-1 (or the pseudogene TRBV3-2), the J gene TRBJ2-7; D possibly corresponds to TRBD2 (5 bases). Germline lookup yields CDR1 LGHDT and CDR2 YNNKEL (reference sequence). V shed 3 bases and J shed 3 bases, with 9 bases lying between them. CDR3 length equals 13 residues. The CDR3 sequence is CASSQGRGYEQYF. DNA of the CDR3: TGTGCCAGCAGCCAGGGGAGAGGCTACGAGCAGTACTTC.

This chain's CDR3 is CASTQVAGEGYNEQFF. CDR3 nucleotides: TGCGCCAGCACCCAAGTAGCGGGAGAGGGTTACAATGAGCAGTTCTTC. The rearrangement links TRBV5-1 to TRBJ2-1; 9 bases match TRBD2. Unmatched junction bases numbered 11, after V lost 6 bases and J lost 4 bases. CDR3 length: 16 amino acids. Germline-derived CDR1 and CDR2 are SGHRS and YFSETQ. Supplemented by reference TRBV5-1 and TRBJ2-1, the full variable domain reads KAGVTQTPRYLIKTRGQQVTLSCSPISGHRSVSWYQQTPGQGLQFLFEYFSETQRNKGNFPGRFSGRQFSNSRSEMNVSTLELGDSALYLCASTQVAGEGYNEQFFGPGTRLTVL.